This entry lists 22 T cell receptor beta chains sequenced from one sample in a study of naive and memory T cell subsets. The beta constant-region primer was an equimolar mix of two oligonucleotides covering TRBC1 and TRBC2. TCRdb passed the UMI-ligation and nested PCR reads through MiXCR, listing each CDR3 protein once. Among tens of thousands of distinct CDR3 sequences listed, 10% to 15% were seen once. Material: effector memory CD4+ T cells from blood. Subset noted: effector memory, CD45RA- CD27-. All receptors come from a human donor in good health.

The chain uses TRBV6-1 and TRBJ2-1, with D hard to call. V was shortened by 7 bases and J by 0 bases, with 19 bases between the two germline ends. Germline CDR1 MNHNS, CDR2 SASEGT. CDR3 length: 17 residues. CDR3 protein: CASIIRAERVSYNEQFF. The CDR3 nucleotides are TGTGCCAGCATTATACGGGCCGAACGAGTCTCCTACAATGAGCAGTTCTTC.

This clonotype occurred many times. CDR3 residues: CASSQVTSGYYGYTF. The DNA for the CDR3 is TGCGCCAGCAGCCAAGTGACGTCCGGTTACTATGGCTACACCTTC. The chain combines TRBV4-1 with TRBJ1-2, with D uncertain. CDR1 is MGHRA and CDR2 is YSYEKL in the germline V gene. V was cut by 1 base and J by 3 bases, with 12 bases left in between. The CDR3 is made up of 15 amino acids.

This clonotype was seen at least ten times. This rearrangement joins TRBV6-1 to TRBJ2-4, with D possibly matching TRBD2 (5 bases). Trimming stripped 6 bases from V and 1 base from J, with 13 bases between. The CDR3 runs 15 residues. Germline V gene lookup returns CDR1 MNHNS and CDR2 SASEGT. The CDR3 sequence is CASRDLRGAKNIQYF. DNA of the CDR3: TGTGCCAGCAGGGACCTCCGAGGGGCCAAAAACATTCAGTACTTC.

The genes are TRBV20-1 and TRBJ1-2; TRBD1 aligns across 7 bases. Trimming took 4 bases from V and 5 from J; bases not matched to a gene: 7. The CDR3 has 13 residues. Germline lookup yields CDR1 DFQATT and CDR2 SNEGSKA (reference sequence). The CDR3 loop is CSATKGTAYGYTF. CDR3 bases: TGCAGTGCTACGAAAGGGACAGCTTATGGCTACACCTTC.

This chain uses TRBV2 with TRBJ2-1, with D perhaps TRBD2 (6 bases). CDR3 length equals 13 residues. Germline loops: CDR1 SNHLY, CDR2 FYNNEI. Trimming cost V 3 bases and J 10 bases, with 13 bases left between them. The CDR3 protein is CASSDTSPREQFF. The DNA of the CDR3 is TGTGCCAGCAGTGATACTAGCCCGAGGGAGCAGTTCTTC.

This clonotype was counted a few times. This sequence joins TRBV2 and TRBJ1-1, with TRBD1 as a possible D gene (6 bases). V dropped 6 bases and J dropped 12 bases, with 20 bases sitting between them. Germline V gene sequence: CDR1 SNHLY, CDR2 FYNNEI. The CDR3 sequence is 13 residues long. CDR3 nucleotides: TGTGCCAGCAGGGGGGGGGCAGGCGGGCGAACTTTCTTT. It is translated as CASRGGAGGRTFF.

In its sample, this clonotype is medium-sized. The chain couples TRBV6-5 to TRBJ2-3, with TRBD2 identical over 11 bases. Germline V gene sequence: CDR1 MNHEY, CDR2 SVGAGI. The length of the CDR3 is 15 residues. With V trimmed by 6 bases and J by 2 bases, 4 bases remained unmatched. The DNA of the CDR3 is TGTGCCAGCAGGAGACTAGCGGGATACACAGATACGCAGTATTTT. It translates to CASRRLAGYTDTQYF.

This clonotype was detected many times. This chain connects TRBV7-8 to TRBJ1-1; D remains ambiguous. From germline, CDR1 is SGHVS and CDR2 FQNEAQ. The CDR3 has 16 residues. Trimming took off 4 bases at V and 4 bases at J, with 19 bases between the two ends. The CDR3 here is CASSSSRSGRTTEAFF. CDR3 sequence (DNA): TGTGCCAGCAGCTCTTCTAGGTCAGGCAGAACCACTGAAGCTTTCTTT.

This clonotype occurred many times. The chain couples TRBV12-3 or TRBV12-4 to TRBJ1-1; the D gene is possibly TRBD1 (6 bases). V lost 6 bases and J lost 1, with 12 bases in between. The CDR3 has 14 residues. In nucleotides, the CDR3 is TGTGCCAGCAGGGGCAGGACAGAGAACACTGAAGCTTTCTTT. This codes for CASRGRTENTEAFF.

This clonotype has more than one count but fewer than ten. The rearrangement uses TRBV3-1 and TRBJ2-1; the match to TRBD2 covers 7 bases. The CDR3 extends over 15 amino acids. V trimming: 0 bases; J trimming: 6 bases; junction bases outside the gene matches: 5. Germline V CDR1 and CDR2: LGHDT, YNNKEL (reference sequence). In DNA form, the CDR3 reads TGTGCCAGCAGCCAAGATCGGGGGACTATCAATGAGCAGTTCTTC. This translates into CASSQDRGTINEQFF.

This clonotype was recorded a few times. In DNA form, the CDR3 reads TGTGCCATCAGTTCCTATGGGGGAGATGGCTACACCTTC. As protein: CAISSYGGDGYTF. The chain recombines TRBV10-3 with TRBJ1-2; TRBD1 might be the D (5 bases). The CDR3 is 13 amino acids. Trimming left V 5 bases short and J 6 bases short, with 13 bases between. The V gene's germline CDR1 is ENHRY and CDR2 SYGVKD.

This chain joins TRBV19 and TRBJ2-4; 7 nucleotides match TRBD1. The J call may be incorrect, as the DNA end agrees better with TRBJ2-7. Germline CDR1 reads LNHDA; CDR2 reads SQIVND (reference sequence). The CDR3 spans 12 residues. The CDR3 is CASKLGDSEQYF. The CDR3 DNA reads as TGTGCCAGTAAGCTGGGGGACAGCGAGCAGTACTTC.

This clonotype has just a few counts. The V and J genes are TRBV3-1 and TRBJ2-1; possibly TRBD1 or TRBD2 for D (6 bases each). Germline CDR1 and CDR2: LGHDT and YNNKEL (reference sequence). Trimming took off 4 bases at V and 10 bases at J, with 11 bases between the two ends. The CDR3 spans 12 residues. Here the CDR3 reads CASSPGGREQFF. DNA for the CDR3: TGTGCCAGCAGCCCCGGGGGCAGGGAGCAGTTCTTC.

Only a few counts were recorded for this clonotype. The rearrangement joins TRBV6-1 to TRBJ2-1; 9 nucleotides line up with TRBD1. The germline CDR1 and CDR2 sequences are MNHNS and SASEGT. Losses at the gene ends were 6 bases for V and 4 bases for J; bases not matched to a gene: 13. CDR3 length: 17 amino acids. The CDR3 DNA sequence: TGTGCCAGCAGCCCCCGAGGGGGACAGGGCAAATACAATGAGCAGTTCTTC. Translating gives CASSPRGGQGKYNEQFF.

This clonotype was seen many times. The V call is TRBV27, the J call TRBJ1-2, with D possibly matching TRBD1 (5 bases). Germline V gene lookup returns CDR1 MNHEY and CDR2 SMNVEV (reference sequence). There are 17 residues in the CDR3. Trimming left V 1 base short and J 0 bases short, with 15 bases between. This chain's CDR3 is CASSLYPTGDTNYGYTF. The CDR3 region has the DNA TGTGCCAGCAGTTTATACCCCACGGGGGATACTAACTATGGCTACACCTTC.

The chain recombines TRBV12-5 with TRBJ1-3, with 7 bases that match TRBD1. Unmatched junction bases numbered 12, after V lost 5 bases and J lost 5 bases. The CDR3 extends over 16 amino acids. Germline-derived CDR1 and CDR2 are LGHNT and FRNRAP. CDR3 in amino acids: CASGPGAGTDRNTIYF. CDR3 DNA sequence: TGTGCTAGTGGTCCGGGGGCCGGGACAGACCGAAACACCATATATTTT.

This clonotype was detected a few times. This chain uses TRBV6-5 with TRBJ2-2; 13 positions agree with TRBD2. Trimming cost V 2 bases and J 5 bases; bases outside gene matches: 8. CDR1 and CDR2 (germline): MNHEY, SVGAGI. The CDR3 is 18 residues long. DNA for the CDR3: TGTGCCAGCAGTTACGGGAGGGGGACTAGCGGGATTACCGGGGAGCTGTTTTTT. This codes for CASSYGRGTSGITGELFF.

This rearrangement joins TRBV19 to TRBJ2-1, with TRBD2 identical over 14 bases. Per the germline V gene, CDR1 is LNHDA and CDR2 is SQIVND (reference sequence). CDR3 length: 18 amino acids. J was trimmed by 9 bases and V by 5 bases; bases with no gene match: 15. The CDR3 DNA sequence: TGTGCCAGTAGTCCCCGACTAGCGGGAGGGCCAGTTGGAGGTGAGCAGTTCTTC. Protein sequence: CASSPRLAGGPVGGEQFF.

This clonotype was counted ten times or more. For the CDR3, the DNA is TGTGCCAGCAGCCCCTATGTGCCGGGTGGCTACACCTTC. Amino acids: CASSPYVPGGYTF. This chain links TRBV4-2 with TRBJ1-2, with D hard to call. CDR1 and CDR2 (germline): LGHNA, YNFKEQ. The CDR3 sequence is 13 residues long. Trimming took 4 bases from V and 7 from J, leaving 13 bases between them.

This clonotype has more than one count but fewer than ten. The chain couples TRBV2 to TRBJ2-2; 7 bases align to TRBD2. The germline gives CDR1 SNHLY, CDR2 FYNNEI. J lost 1 base, V lost 6 bases, and 8 bases had no gene match. The CDR3 contains 16 residues. CDR3 amino acids: CASSRLGTMNTGELFF. As DNA, the CDR3 is TGTGCCAGCAGCCGCTTGGGGACTATGAACACCGGGGAGCTGTTTTTT.

The table lists this clonotype with many counts. Written as DNA, the CDR3 is TGTGCCAGCAGTGGACAGGGAAGGAACACCGGGGAGCTGTTTTTT. It yields the protein CASSGQGRNTGELFF. The chain employs TRBV2 and TRBJ2-2; 7 nucleotides align to TRBD1. The germline gives CDR1 SNHLY, CDR2 FYNNEI. J was trimmed by 1 base and V by 4 bases; bases with no gene match: 3. The CDR3 is made up of 15 amino acids.

This clonotype showed up just a few times. The chain is built from TRBV20-1 and TRBJ2-7, with 13 bases fitting TRBD2. The V and J ends lost 5 bases and 1 base, in that order; junction bases with no gene match: 2. The CDR3 consists of 14 residues. Per germline, CDR1 DFQATT and CDR2 SNEGSKA (reference sequence). The CDR3 DNA reads TGCAGTGCTGGGGGACTAGCGGGATCCTACGAGCAGTACTTC. This translates into CSAGGLAGSYEQYF.